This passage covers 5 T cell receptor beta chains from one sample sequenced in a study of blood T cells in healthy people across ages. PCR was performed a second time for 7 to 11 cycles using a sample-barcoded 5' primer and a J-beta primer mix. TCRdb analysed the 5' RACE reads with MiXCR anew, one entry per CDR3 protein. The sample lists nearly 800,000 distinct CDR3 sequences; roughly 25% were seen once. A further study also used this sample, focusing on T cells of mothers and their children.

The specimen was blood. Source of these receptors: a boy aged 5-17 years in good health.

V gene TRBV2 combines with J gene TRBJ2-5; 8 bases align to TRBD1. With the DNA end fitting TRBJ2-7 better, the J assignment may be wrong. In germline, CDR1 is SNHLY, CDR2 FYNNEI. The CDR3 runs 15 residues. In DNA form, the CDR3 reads TGTGCCATGGGAAAACTAGGGGACAGGCCCTACGAGCAGTACTTC. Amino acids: CAMGKLGDRPYEQYF.

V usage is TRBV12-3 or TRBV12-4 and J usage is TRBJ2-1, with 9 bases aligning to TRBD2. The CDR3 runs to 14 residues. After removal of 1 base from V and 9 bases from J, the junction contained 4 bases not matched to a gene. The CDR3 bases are TGTGCCAGCAGTTTAGGCGGGGGGGCCGGTGAGCAGTTCTTC. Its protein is CASSLGGGAGEQFF.

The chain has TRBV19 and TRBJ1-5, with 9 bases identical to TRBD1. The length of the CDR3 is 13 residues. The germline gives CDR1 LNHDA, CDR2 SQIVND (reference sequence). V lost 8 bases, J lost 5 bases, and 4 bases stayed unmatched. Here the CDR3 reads CASGTGTYQPQHF. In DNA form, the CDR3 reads TGTGCCAGTGGGACAGGGACTTATCAGCCCCAGCATTTT.

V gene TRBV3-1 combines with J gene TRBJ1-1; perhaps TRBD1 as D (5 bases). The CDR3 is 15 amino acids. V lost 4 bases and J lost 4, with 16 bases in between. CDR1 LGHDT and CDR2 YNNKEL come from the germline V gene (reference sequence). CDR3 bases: TGTGCCAGCAGCCCAGAAGACGGGGGGTCCACTGAAGCTTTCTTT. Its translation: CASSPEDGGSTEAFF.

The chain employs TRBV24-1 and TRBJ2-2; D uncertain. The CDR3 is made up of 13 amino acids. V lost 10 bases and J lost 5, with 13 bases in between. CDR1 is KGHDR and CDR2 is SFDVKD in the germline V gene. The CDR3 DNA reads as TGTGCCACTTCTACAGAGAAAACCGGGGAGCTGTTTTTT. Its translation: CATSTEKTGELFF.